Below, 11 T cell receptor beta chains from the same sample are listed, as sequenced in a study of blood T cell repertoires in COVID-19. Sequencing was performed with immunoSEQ multiplex PCR; in TCRdb, only in-frame clones are kept and a portion is missing. The sample carries a few hundred thousand clones, 89% recorded once. The sequenced material came from peripheral blood. The receptors were sampled from a man in his forties or fifties with acute or convalescent COVID-19.

The rearrangement links TRBV19 to TRBJ1-1, with a tentative D call TRBD1 (6 bases). The germline gives CDR1 LNHDA, CDR2 SQIVND (reference sequence). The CDR3 runs to 12 residues. V was clipped by 8 bases and J by 5 bases, with 12 bases between them. The CDR3 sequence: CASSNRETEAFF. In DNA form, the CDR3 reads TGTGCCAGTTCCAACAGGGAAACTGAAGCTTTCTTT.

The chain carries TRBV7-3 and TRBJ1-1; TRBD1 agrees at 7 bases. J gave up 3 bases and V 2 bases, and 3 bases lay outside the gene matches. CDR3 length: 14 residues. Germline-derived CDR1 and CDR2 are SGHTA and FQGTGA. The DNA of the CDR3 is TGTGCCAGCAGCTTAGATCAGGGGGACACTGAAGCTTTCTTT. As protein: CASSLDQGDTEAFF. The whole variable domain, filled in from reference TRBV7-3 and TRBJ1-1, reads GAGVSQTPSNKVTEKGKYVELRCDPISGHTALYWYRQSLGQGPEFLIYFQGTGAADDSGLPNDRFFAVRPEGSVSTLKIQRTERGDSAVYLCASSLDQGDTEAFFGQGTRLTVV.

The chain employs TRBV18 and TRBJ2-1, with 12 bases matching TRBD2. J lost 7 bases, V lost 4 bases, and 8 bases had no gene match. Looked up from germline, CDR1 is KGHSH and CDR2 is LQKENI. This CDR3 contains 16 residues. CDR3 nucleotide sequence: TGTGCCAGCTCACTAATTCTAGCGGGAGGGCGGAATGAGCAGTTCTTC. Its translation is CASSLILAGGRNEQFF.

The chain employs TRBV27 and TRBJ2-2; weak D call: TRBD2 (5 bases). Germline-derived CDR1 and CDR2 are MNHEY and SMNVEV (reference sequence). V lost 1 base to trimming and J lost 7 bases, with 7 bases between them. The CDR3 is 13 residues long. DNA of the CDR3: TGTGCCAGCAGTTTATGGAGCGGCGGGGAGCTGTTTTTT. Residues: CASSLWSGGELFF.

This clone was seen once. The junction does not match germline at one end; this may be a read error. The V and J genes are TRBV6-1 and TRBJ1-1; 7 bases line up with TRBD1. The CDR3 runs to 14 residues. Germline V gene data show CDR1 as MNHNS and CDR2 as SASEGT. The CDR3 spells CASSEAGTVNSLLF. The CDR3 nucleotides read TGTGCCAGCAGTGAAGCGGGGACAGTCAACTCTCTCCTTTTT.

This chain connects TRBV11-2 to TRBJ2-1, with a weak D call TRBD1 (6 bases). From germline, CDR1 is SGHAT and CDR2 FQNNGV. The CDR3 length is 13 residues. The ends were cut back, 2 bases at V and 15 bases at J, with 17 bases in the middle. Here the CDR3 reads CASSLSRAWGLFF. In nucleotides, the CDR3 is TGTGCCAGCAGCTTATCTCGGGCTTGGGGGCTGTTCTTC.

This chain connects TRBV27 to TRBJ2-2; 7 nucleotides agree with TRBD2. Trimming at V came to 4 bases and at J to 16 bases, leaving 12 bases not matched to a gene. The CDR3 loop spans 13 amino acids. CDR1 is MNHEY, CDR2 SMNVEV, per germline (reference sequence). The CDR3 region has the DNA TGTGCCAGCAGTTCCGCCCTCACCGGGGAGGGGTTTTTT. This sequence encodes CASSSALTGEGFF.

V gene TRBV5-5 combines with J gene TRBJ1-5; weak D call: TRBD1 (5 bases). The V gene lost 2 bases and the J gene lost 3 bases, with 12 bases spanning the gap. The CDR3 spans 15 residues. Germline CDR1 is SGHKS and CDR2 is YYEKEE (reference sequence). The CDR3: CASSFYQGTNQPQHF. DNA of the CDR3: TGTGCCAGCAGCTTCTACCAGGGTACCAATCAGCCCCAGCATTTT.

The rearrangement uses TRBV9 and TRBJ2-5; D might be TRBD2 (6 bases). The germline gives CDR1 SGDLS, CDR2 YYNGEE. The CDR3 is made up of 16 amino acids. V was pared by 3 bases and J by 5 bases, with 20 bases between. In DNA, the CDR3 is TGTGCCAGCAGCGCGAGACCGGGAGTGCCTAAGGAGACCCAGTACTTC. Translating gives CASSARPGVPKETQYF. Full variable domain (rest looked up from reference TRBV9 and TRBJ2-5): DSGVTQTPKHLITATGQRVTLRCSPRSGDLSVYWYQQSLDQGLQFLIQYYNGEERAKGNILERFSAQQFPDLHSELNLSSLELGDSALYFCASSARPGVPKETQYFGPGTRLLVL.

V is TRBV5-4 and J is TRBJ2-1; 8 bases line up with TRBD2. The CDR3 spans 15 residues. V shed 1 base and J 2 bases; nucleotides not matched to a gene: 2. Per germline, CDR1 SGHNT and CDR2 YYREEE (reference sequence). This CDR3 reads CASSLSGGTYNEQFF. The DNA of the CDR3 is TGTGCCAGCAGCTTGAGCGGGGGTACCTACAATGAGCAGTTCTTC.

This chain links TRBV5-1 with TRBJ2-3; no definite D call. The ends were cut back, 0 bases at V and 0 bases at J, with 5 bases in the middle. The CDR3 length is 14 residues. Germline lookup yields CDR1 SGHRS and CDR2 YFSETQ. The CDR3 here is CASSLGASTDTQYF. The CDR3 DNA sequence: TGCGCCAGCAGCTTGGGGGCTAGCACAGATACGCAGTATTTT.